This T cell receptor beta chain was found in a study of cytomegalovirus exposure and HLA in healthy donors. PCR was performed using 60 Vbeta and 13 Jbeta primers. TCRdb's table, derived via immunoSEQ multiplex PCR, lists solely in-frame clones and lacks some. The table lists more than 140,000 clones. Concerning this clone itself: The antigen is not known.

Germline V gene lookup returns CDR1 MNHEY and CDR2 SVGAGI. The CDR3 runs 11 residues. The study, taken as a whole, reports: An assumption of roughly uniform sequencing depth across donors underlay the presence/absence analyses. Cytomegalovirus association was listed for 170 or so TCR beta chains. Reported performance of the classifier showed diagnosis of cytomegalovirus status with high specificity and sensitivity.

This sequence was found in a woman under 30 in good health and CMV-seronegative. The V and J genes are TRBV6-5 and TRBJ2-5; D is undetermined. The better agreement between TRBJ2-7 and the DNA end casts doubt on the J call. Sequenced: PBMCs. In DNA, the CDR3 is TGTGCCAGCAGGGCAGGTTACGAGCAGTACTTC. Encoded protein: CASRAGYEQYF.